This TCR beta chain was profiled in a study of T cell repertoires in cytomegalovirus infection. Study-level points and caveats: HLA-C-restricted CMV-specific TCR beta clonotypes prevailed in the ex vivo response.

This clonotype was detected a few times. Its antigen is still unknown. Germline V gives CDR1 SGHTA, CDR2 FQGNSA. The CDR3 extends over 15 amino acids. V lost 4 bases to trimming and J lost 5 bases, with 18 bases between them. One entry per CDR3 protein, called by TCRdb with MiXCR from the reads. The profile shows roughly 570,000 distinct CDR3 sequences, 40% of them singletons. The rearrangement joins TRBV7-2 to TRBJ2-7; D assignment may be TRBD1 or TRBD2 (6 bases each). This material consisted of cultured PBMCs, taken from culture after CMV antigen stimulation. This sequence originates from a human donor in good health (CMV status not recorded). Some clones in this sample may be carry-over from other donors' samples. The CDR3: CASSSGGWGAHEQYF. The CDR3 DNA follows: TGTGCCAGCAGCTCTGGTGGTTGGGGGGCCCACGAGCAGTACTTC.